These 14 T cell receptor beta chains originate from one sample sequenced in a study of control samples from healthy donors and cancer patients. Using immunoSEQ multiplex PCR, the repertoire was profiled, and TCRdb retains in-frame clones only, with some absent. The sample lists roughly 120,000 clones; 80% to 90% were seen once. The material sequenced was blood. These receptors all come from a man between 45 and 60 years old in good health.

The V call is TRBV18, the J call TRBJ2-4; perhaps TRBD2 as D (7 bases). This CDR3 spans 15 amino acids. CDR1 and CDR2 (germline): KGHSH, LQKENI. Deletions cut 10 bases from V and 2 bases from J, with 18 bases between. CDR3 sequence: CATSGGGLTKNIQYF. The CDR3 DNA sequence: TGTGCCACCTCGGGCGGGGGCCTTACCAAAAACATTCAGTACTTC.

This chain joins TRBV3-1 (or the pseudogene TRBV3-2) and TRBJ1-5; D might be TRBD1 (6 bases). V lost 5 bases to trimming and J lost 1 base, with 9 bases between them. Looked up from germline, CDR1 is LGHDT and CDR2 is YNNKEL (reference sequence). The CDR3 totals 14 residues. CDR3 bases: TGTGCCAGCAGCTCAGGGGTCAGCAATCAGCCCCAGCATTTT. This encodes CASSSGVSNQPQHF.

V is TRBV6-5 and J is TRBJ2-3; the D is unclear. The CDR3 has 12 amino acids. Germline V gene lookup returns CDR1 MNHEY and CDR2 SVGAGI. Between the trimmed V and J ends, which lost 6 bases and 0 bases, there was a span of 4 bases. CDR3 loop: CASRSSTDTQYF. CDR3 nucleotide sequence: TGTGCCAGCAGGTCTAGCACAGATACGCAGTATTTT.

The CDR3 sequence is CASSQERGGYTF. The CDR3 region has the DNA TGTGCCAGCAGCCAAGAACGAGGTGGCTACACCTTC. This chain connects TRBV3-1 (or the pseudogene TRBV3-2) to TRBJ1-2; D unresolved. Trimming removed 0 bases at V and 7 bases at J, with 6 bases between. This CDR3 is 12 amino acids long. Germline values: CDR1 LGHDT, CDR2 YNNKEL (reference sequence).

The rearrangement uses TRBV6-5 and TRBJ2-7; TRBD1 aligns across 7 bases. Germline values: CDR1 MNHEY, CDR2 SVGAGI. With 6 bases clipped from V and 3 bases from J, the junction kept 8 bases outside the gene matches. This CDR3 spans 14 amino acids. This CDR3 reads CASRMGTDIYEQYF. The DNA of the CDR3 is TGTGCCAGCAGGATGGGGACAGACATCTACGAGCAGTACTTC.

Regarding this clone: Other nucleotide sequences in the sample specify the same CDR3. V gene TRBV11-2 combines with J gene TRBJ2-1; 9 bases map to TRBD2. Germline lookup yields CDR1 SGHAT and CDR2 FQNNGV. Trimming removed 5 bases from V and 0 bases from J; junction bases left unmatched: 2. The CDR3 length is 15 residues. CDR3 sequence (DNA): TGTGCCAGCAGCCCGGGACTAGCCTCCTACAATGAGCAGTTCTTC. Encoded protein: CASSPGLASYNEQFF.

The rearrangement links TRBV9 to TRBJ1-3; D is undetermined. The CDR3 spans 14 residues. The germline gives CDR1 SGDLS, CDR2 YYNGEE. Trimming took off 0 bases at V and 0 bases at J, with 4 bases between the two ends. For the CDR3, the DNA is TGTGCCAGCAGCGTAGGAAACTCTGGAAACACCATATATTTT. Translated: CASSVGNSGNTIYF.

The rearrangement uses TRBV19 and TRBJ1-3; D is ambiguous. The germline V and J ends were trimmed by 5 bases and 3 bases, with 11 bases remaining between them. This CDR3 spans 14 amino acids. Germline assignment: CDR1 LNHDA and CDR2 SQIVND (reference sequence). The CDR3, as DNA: TGTGCCAGTAGTGCCGCCCTCTTTGGAAACACCATATATTTT. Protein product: CASSAALFGNTIYF.

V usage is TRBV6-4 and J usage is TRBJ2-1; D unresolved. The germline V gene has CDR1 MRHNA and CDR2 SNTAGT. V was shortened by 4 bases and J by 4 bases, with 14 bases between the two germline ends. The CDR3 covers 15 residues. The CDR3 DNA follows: TGTGCCAGCAGTGTTCGGGCGGCTGGGTACAATGAGCAGTTCTTC. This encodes CASSVRAAGYNEQFF.

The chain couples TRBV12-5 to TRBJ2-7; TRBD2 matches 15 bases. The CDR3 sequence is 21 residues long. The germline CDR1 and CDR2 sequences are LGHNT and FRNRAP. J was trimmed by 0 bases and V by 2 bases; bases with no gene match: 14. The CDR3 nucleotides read TGTGCTAGTGGTTTGATTCTCAGGACTAGCGGGGGGGCCCGGAGCTCCTACGAGCAGTACTTC. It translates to CASGLILRTSGGARSSYEQYF.

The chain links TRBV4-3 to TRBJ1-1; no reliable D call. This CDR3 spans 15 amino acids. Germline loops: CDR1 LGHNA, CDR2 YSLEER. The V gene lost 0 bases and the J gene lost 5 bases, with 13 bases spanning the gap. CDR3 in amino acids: CASSQDSARRTEAFF. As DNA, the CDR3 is TGCGCCAGCAGCCAAGATTCAGCCAGGAGGACTGAAGCTTTCTTT.

The CDR3 reads CASSIVDRATEAFF. The CDR3 DNA reads as TGTGCCAGTAGTATAGTGGACAGGGCAACTGAAGCTTTCTTT. The chain recombines TRBV19 with TRBJ1-1; 8 positions agree with TRBD1. The CDR3 is 14 amino acids. The germline V gene has CDR1 LNHDA and CDR2 SQIVND (reference sequence). J was trimmed by 5 bases and V by 1 base; bases with no gene match: 3.

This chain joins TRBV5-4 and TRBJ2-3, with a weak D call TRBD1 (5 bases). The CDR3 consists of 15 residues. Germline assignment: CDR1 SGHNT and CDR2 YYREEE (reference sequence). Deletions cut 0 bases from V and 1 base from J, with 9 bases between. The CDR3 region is CASSLDARGTDTQYF. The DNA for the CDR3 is TGTGCCAGCAGCTTGGATGCCAGGGGCACAGATACGCAGTATTTT.

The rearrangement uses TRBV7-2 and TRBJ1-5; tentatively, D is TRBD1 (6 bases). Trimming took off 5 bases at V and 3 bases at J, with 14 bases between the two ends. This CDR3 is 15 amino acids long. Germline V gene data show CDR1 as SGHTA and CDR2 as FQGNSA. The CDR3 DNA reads TGTGCCAGCAGCCAACAACAGGGCCTCAATCAGCCCCAGCATTTT. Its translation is CASSQQQGLNQPQHF.